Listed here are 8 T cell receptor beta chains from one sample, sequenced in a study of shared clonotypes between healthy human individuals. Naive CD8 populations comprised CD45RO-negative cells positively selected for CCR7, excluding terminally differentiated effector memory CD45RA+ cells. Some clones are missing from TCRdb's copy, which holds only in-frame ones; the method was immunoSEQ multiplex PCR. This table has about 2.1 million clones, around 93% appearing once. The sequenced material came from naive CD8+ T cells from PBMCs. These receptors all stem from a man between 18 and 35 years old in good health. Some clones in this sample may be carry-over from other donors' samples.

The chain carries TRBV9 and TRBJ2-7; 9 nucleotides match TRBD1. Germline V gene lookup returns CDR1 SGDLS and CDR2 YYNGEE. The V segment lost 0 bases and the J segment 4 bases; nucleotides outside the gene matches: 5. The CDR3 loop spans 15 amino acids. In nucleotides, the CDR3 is TGTGCCAGCAGCGTAGGGACAGGGGTAGGGTACGAGCAGTACTTC. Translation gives CASSVGTGVGYEQYF.

CDR3 sequence reads: CASSVTPPMNTGELFF. In DNA, the CDR3 is TGTGCCAGCAGTGTGACACCACCCATGAACACCGGGGAGCTGTTTTTT. The genes are TRBV27 and TRBJ2-2; D unresolved. Trimming left V 5 bases short and J 1 base short, with 14 bases between. CDR3 size: 16 residues. Germline lookup yields CDR1 MNHEY and CDR2 SMNVEV (reference sequence).

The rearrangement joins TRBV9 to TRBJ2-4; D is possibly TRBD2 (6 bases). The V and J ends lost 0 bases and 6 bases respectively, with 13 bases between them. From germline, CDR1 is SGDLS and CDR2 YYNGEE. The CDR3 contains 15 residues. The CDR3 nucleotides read TGTGCCAGCAGCGTAGGAGGAGGGCTTGGAAACATTCAGTACTTC. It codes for CASSVGGGLGNIQYF.

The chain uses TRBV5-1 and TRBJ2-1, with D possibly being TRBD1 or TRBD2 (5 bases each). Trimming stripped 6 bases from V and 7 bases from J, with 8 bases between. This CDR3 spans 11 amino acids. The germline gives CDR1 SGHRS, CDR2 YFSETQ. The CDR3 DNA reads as TGCGCCAGCAACTGGGGGAATGAGCAGTTCTTC. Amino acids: CASNWGNEQFF.

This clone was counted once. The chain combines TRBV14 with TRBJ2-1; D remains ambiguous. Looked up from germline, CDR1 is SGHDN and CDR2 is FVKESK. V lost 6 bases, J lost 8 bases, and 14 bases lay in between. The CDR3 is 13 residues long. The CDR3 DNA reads TGTGCCAGCAGTCAGACAACACTTGATGAGCAGTTCTTC. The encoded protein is CASSQTTLDEQFF.

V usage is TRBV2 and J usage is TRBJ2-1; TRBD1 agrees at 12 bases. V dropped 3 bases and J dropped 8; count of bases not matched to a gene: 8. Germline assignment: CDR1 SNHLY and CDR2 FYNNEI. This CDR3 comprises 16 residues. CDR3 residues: CASSDSGQGAGDEQFF. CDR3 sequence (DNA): TGTGCCAGCAGTGATTCGGGACAGGGGGCCGGGGATGAGCAGTTCTTC.

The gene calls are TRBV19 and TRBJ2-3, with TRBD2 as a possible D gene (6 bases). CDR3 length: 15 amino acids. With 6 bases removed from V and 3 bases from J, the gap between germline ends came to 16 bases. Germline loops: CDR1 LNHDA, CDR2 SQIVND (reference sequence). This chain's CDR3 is CASRVAGLVTDTQYF. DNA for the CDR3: TGTGCCAGTAGGGTGGCGGGACTGGTGACAGATACGCAGTATTTT.

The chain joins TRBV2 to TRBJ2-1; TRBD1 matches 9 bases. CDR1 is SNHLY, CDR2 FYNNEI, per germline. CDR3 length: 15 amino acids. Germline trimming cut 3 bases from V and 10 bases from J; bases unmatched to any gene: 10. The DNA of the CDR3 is TGTGCCAGCAGTGAGTCCGGGACAGGGATCGACGAGCAGTTCTTC. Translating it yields CASSESGTGIDEQFF.